Listed here is a single T cell receptor (beta chain). Antigen: not known. CDR1 is LGHNT and CDR2 is FRNRAP in the germline V gene. V lost 7 bases and J lost 11, with 19 bases in between. This CDR3 region has 13 residues. This entry is derived from a study of cytomegalovirus exposure and HLA in healthy donors. Across the whole study: Out of 180 million or so T cells, an earlier analysis found about 100 million unique TCR beta sequences in total.

Study-wide results and caveats: Later analysis reportedly placed an Asian-associated ancestry cluster below the roughly 630-donor mean in N-insertions. The authors later linked a missense DCLRE1C variant to TCR beta V- and J-gene trimming. Productive rates of about 87% or about 30% were seen for most TCR beta V segments in an earlier analysis.

PCR involved 60 Vbeta and 13 Jbeta primers. Measured with immunoSEQ multiplex PCR; TCRdb has only the in-frame clones, and not every one. The table shows 150,000 to 200,000 clones, with over 65% occurring only once. The clonotype was recovered from a man younger than 35 in good health and CMV-seronegative. The chain carries TRBV12-5 and TRBJ2-3; D possibly corresponds to TRBD2 (5 bases). The sequencing sample was made of PBMCs. This chain's CDR3 is CASALRTREEQYF. The CDR3 coding sequence is TGTGCTAGTGCCCTAAGGACTCGGGAAGAGCAGTATTTT.